Listed here are 3 T cell receptor beta chains from one sample, sequenced in a study of T cells after yellow fever vaccination. TCRdb used MiXCR to reprocess the 5' RACE reads, holding one entry per CDR3 protein. The sample lists 400,000 or so distinct CDR3 sequences; roughly 6.2% were seen once. The starting material was PBMCs, obtained 5 days after the yellow fever booster vaccination. The source is a man between 25 and 39 years old who received the YFV17D yellow fever vaccine.

This clonotype was counted between two and nine times. V gene TRBV2 combines with J gene TRBJ2-1; D is possibly TRBD2 (5 bases). CDR1 and CDR2 from the germline V gene are SNHLY and FYNNEI. The CDR3 contains 13 residues. V lost 7 bases to trimming and J lost 8 bases, with 15 bases between them. The CDR3 DNA is TGTGCCAGCAACCCCACTAGTTACGATGAGCAGTTCTTC. It codes for CASNPTSYDEQFF.

This clonotype was seen a few times. The gene calls are TRBV5-1 and TRBJ1-1, with 8 bases matching TRBD1. The CDR3 is 14 amino acids. Per the germline V gene, CDR1 is SGHRS and CDR2 is YFSETQ. V trimming: 4 bases; J trimming: 1 base; junction bases outside the gene matches: 3. This CDR3 reads CASSDGQGNTEAFF. DNA of the CDR3: TGCGCCAGCAGCGATGGACAGGGGAACACTGAAGCTTTCTTT.

This clonotype was counted at least ten times. The chain joins TRBV10-3 to TRBJ2-7, with 10 bases identical to TRBD1. In germline, CDR1 is ENHRY, CDR2 SYGVKD. This CDR3 is 16 amino acids long. With V trimmed by 8 bases and J by 2 bases, 12 bases remained unmatched. The CDR3 DNA follows: TGTGCCATCTGGGGGGGGACAGGGGACGTCACCTACGAGCAGTACTTC. As protein: CAIWGGTGDVTYEQYF.